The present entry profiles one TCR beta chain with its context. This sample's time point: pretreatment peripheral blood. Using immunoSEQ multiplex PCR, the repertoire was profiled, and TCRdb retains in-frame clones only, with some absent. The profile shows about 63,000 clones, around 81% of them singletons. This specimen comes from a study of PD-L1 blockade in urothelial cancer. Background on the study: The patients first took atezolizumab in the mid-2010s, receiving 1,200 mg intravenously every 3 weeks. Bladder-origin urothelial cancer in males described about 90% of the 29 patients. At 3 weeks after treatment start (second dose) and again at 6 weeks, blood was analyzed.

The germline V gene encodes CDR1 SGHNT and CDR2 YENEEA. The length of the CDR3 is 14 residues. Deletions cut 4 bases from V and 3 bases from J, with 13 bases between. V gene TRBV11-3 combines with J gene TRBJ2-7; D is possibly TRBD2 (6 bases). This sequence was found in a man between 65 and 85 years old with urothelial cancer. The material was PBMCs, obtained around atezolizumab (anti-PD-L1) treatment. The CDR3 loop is CASSSRGTYYEQYF. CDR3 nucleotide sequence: TGTGCCAGCAGCTCCCGCGGGACTTACTACGAGCAGTACTTC.